A selection of T cell receptor beta chains follows, all from one sample in a study of blood T cells in healthy people across ages. MiXCR, applied by TCRdb to the 5' RACE reads, yields one record per CDR3 protein. The sample holds about 940,000 distinct CDR3 sequences, roughly 50% seen once. The sequenced sample consisted of blood. These receptors were collected from a man aged 25-40 years in good health. Both conserved end residues are part of each CDR3. The order of the fields is CDR3 DNA, CDR3 protein, clone size, D gene, V gene, J gene. D genes are given only for firm matches. Size is stated for part of the rows, as once, few or many counts, or as a class when the clone is expanded.

CDR3nt: TGTGCCAGCAGTTCTACCGGGGACAGGGTCGACGAGCAGTACTTC
CDR3aa: CASSSTGDRVDEQYF
abundance: NA
d_gene: TRBD1
v_gene: TRBV7-9
j_gene: TRBJ2-7

CDR3nt: TGCGCCAGCAGCCGTGGACAGAACCAAGAGACCCAGTACTTC
CDR3aa: CASSRGQNQETQYF
abundance: NA
d_gene: NA
v_gene: TRBV5-1
j_gene: TRBJ2-5

CDR3nt: TGTGACAGCAGTTACCGCGCTAGCGGGCACAATGAGCAGTTCTTC
CDR3aa: CDSSYRASGHNEQFF
abundance: NA
d_gene: TRBD2
v_gene: TRBV6-5
j_gene: TRBJ2-1

CDR3nt: TGTGCCAGCAGTCGAGAGGCCGGGACAGGGATTGAAAAACTGTTTTTT
CDR3aa: CASSREAGTGIEKLFF
abundance: NA
d_gene: TRBD1
v_gene: TRBV27
j_gene: TRBJ1-4

CDR3nt: TGTGCCAGCAGTTTAATTCTCGGGTTGACAGAGAGTGGCTACACCTTC
CDR3aa: CASSLILGLTESGYTF
abundance: NA
d_gene: NA
v_gene: TRBV28
j_gene: TRBJ1-2

CDR3nt: TGTGCCACCAGCAGACTTCTAGGGGCCGGAAACACCATATATTTT
CDR3aa: CATSRLLGAGNTIYF
abundance: NA
d_gene: NA
v_gene: TRBV15
j_gene: TRBJ1-3

CDR3nt: TGTGCCAGCAGCGCAACCGGGACAGACAACTACGAGCAGTACTTC
CDR3aa: CASSATGTDNYEQYF
abundance: NA
d_gene: TRBD1
v_gene: TRBV7-2
j_gene: TRBJ2-7

CDR3nt: TGTGCCAGCTCACCCCCGAATACGGGAGATACGCAGTATTTT
CDR3aa: CASSPPNTGDTQYF
abundance: once
d_gene: NA
v_gene: TRBV18
j_gene: TRBJ2-3

CDR3nt: TGTGCCAGCAGTTCCGCCGGGACACCCATCAATGAGCAGTTCTTC
CDR3aa: CASSSAGTPINEQFF
abundance: few
d_gene: NA
v_gene: TRBV6-6
j_gene: TRBJ2-1

CDR3nt: TGCGCCAGCAGCTTGAATCCGCCAACTAATGAAAAACTGTTTTTT
CDR3aa: CASSLNPPTNEKLFF
abundance: NA
d_gene: NA
v_gene: TRBV5-1
j_gene: TRBJ1-4

CDR3nt: TGTGCCAGCAGCCTTCCGAGGGGGGGCCACTACAATGAGCAGTTCTTC
CDR3aa: CASSLPRGGHYNEQFF
abundance: NA
d_gene: NA
v_gene: TRBV2
j_gene: TRBJ2-1

CDR3nt: TGTGCCAGCAGTTTGCCCTACACTGAAGCTTTCTTT
CDR3aa: CASSLPYTEAFF
abundance: NA
d_gene: NA
v_gene: TRBV12-3/TRBV12-4
j_gene: TRBJ1-1

CDR3nt: TGCGCCAGCAGTGAGTACCAGGAATATGGCTACACCTTC
CDR3aa: CASSEYQEYGYTF
abundance: NA
d_gene: NA
v_gene: TRBV10-2
j_gene: TRBJ1-2

CDR3nt: TGTGCCATCACCCGGGACCAGAACACTGAAGCTTTCTTT
CDR3aa: CAITRDQNTEAFF
abundance: few
d_gene: NA
v_gene: TRBV10-3
j_gene: TRBJ1-1

CDR3nt: TGTGCCAGCAGTTTCGGGACAGGGAACACCGGGGAGCTGTTTTTT
CDR3aa: CASSFGTGNTGELFF
abundance: few
d_gene: TRBD1
v_gene: TRBV12-3/TRBV12-4
j_gene: TRBJ2-2

CDR3nt: TGTGCCAGCAGACCTCAAGGACAGGGGACCAACGAGCAGTACTTC
CDR3aa: CASRPQGQGTNEQYF
abundance: few
d_gene: TRBD1
v_gene: TRBV6-6
j_gene: TRBJ2-7

CDR3nt: TGCAGTGTAGGTCCGGGGGCACTGTATCAGCCCCAGCATTTT
CDR3aa: CSVGPGALYQPQHF
abundance: few
d_gene: NA
v_gene: TRBV20-1
j_gene: TRBJ1-5

CDR3nt: TGCAGTGCTAGAGATTGGGCCAAACAAGAGACCCAGTACTTC
CDR3aa: CSARDWAKQETQYF
abundance: NA
d_gene: NA
v_gene: TRBV20-1
j_gene: TRBJ2-5

CDR3nt: TGTGCCAGCAGACAGGCCCCTCGGAGTGAGCAGTTCTTC
CDR3aa: CASRQAPRSEQFF
abundance: few
d_gene: NA
v_gene: TRBV27
j_gene: TRBJ2-1

CDR3nt: TGTGCCAGCAGTTTTCCCCCGGGACTAGCGGGGTCAGTTGTCTACAATGAGCAGTTCTTC
CDR3aa: CASSFPPGLAGSVVYNEQFF
abundance: NA
d_gene: TRBD2
v_gene: TRBV12-3/TRBV12-4
j_gene: TRBJ2-1

CDR3nt: TGTGCTAGTGGTTTGCTCCATGAGCAGTTCTTC
CDR3aa: CASGLLHEQFF
abundance: few
d_gene: NA
v_gene: TRBV12-5
j_gene: TRBJ2-1

CDR3nt: TGTGCCAGCAGCTTAGGGGAGACCAAGGCCTACGAGCAGTACTTC
CDR3aa: CASSLGETKAYEQYF
abundance: few
d_gene: NA
v_gene: TRBV11-1
j_gene: TRBJ2-7

CDR3nt: TGTGCCAGCAGTTACCATCCAGGCGGCTACGAGCAGTACTTC
CDR3aa: CASSYHPGGYEQYF
abundance: NA
d_gene: NA
v_gene: TRBV6-2/TRBV6-3
j_gene: TRBJ2-7

CDR3nt: TGTGCCACCAGTGATTTCACCCAGGGGAGGGAAGAGACCCAGTTCTTC
CDR3aa: CATSDFTQGREETQFF
abundance: NA
d_gene: NA
v_gene: TRBV24-1
j_gene: TRBJ2-1

CDR3nt: TGTGCCAGCAGTCGGACAGGGATAGACTACGAGCAGTACTTC
CDR3aa: CASSRTGIDYEQYF
abundance: NA
d_gene: TRBD1
v_gene: TRBV28
j_gene: TRBJ2-7

CDR3nt: TGCGCCAGCAGCCAATTTCCGGGACAGTCAGAAGATACGCAGTATTTT
CDR3aa: CASSQFPGQSEDTQYF
abundance: few
d_gene: TRBD1
v_gene: TRBV4-3
j_gene: TRBJ2-3

CDR3nt: TGTGCCACCAGTGATACGATCTCCTACGAGCAGTACTTC
CDR3aa: CATSDTISYEQYF
abundance: few
d_gene: NA
v_gene: TRBV24-1
j_gene: TRBJ2-7

CDR3nt: TGTGCCAGCAGTTCATCCGGGACAGGGGAAGAAAAACTGTTTTTT
CDR3aa: CASSSSGTGEEKLFF
abundance: NA
d_gene: TRBD1
v_gene: TRBV6-5
j_gene: TRBJ1-4

CDR3nt: TGCGCCAGCAGCCCCAATAGCGGGGCCCTCTACAATGAGCAGTTCTTC
CDR3aa: CASSPNSGALYNEQFF
abundance: NA
d_gene: TRBD2
v_gene: TRBV5-1
j_gene: TRBJ2-1

CDR3nt: TGTGCCAGCAGTTTTGAGCGGGGGGCCTACGAGCAGTACTTC
CDR3aa: CASSFERGAYEQYF
abundance: NA
d_gene: TRBD2
v_gene: TRBV6-1
j_gene: TRBJ2-7

CDR3nt: TGCAGCGTAGCGGGCAGAGATACGCAGTATTTT
CDR3aa: CSVAGRDTQYF
abundance: NA
d_gene: NA
v_gene: TRBV29-1
j_gene: TRBJ2-3

CDR3nt: TGTGCCAGCAGTCCTTGGGAGATCACTAGTATCTACGAGCAGTACTTC
CDR3aa: CASSPWEITSIYEQYF
abundance: few
d_gene: NA
v_gene: TRBV27
j_gene: TRBJ2-7

CDR3nt: TGTGCCAGCAGTTGGAGCGGAGCAGCCAAAAACATTCAGTACTTC
CDR3aa: CASSWSGAAKNIQYF
abundance: NA
d_gene: NA
v_gene: TRBV27
j_gene: TRBJ2-4

CDR3nt: TGCAGCGTTGAAGACCCTATTTCCTACACTGAAGCTTTCTTT
CDR3aa: CSVEDPISYTEAFF
abundance: few
d_gene: NA
v_gene: TRBV29-1
j_gene: TRBJ1-1

CDR3nt: TGTGCCAGCGGGAACCGCGGCACTGAGCAGTACTTC
CDR3aa: CASGNRGTEQYF
abundance: NA
d_gene: NA
v_gene: TRBV27
j_gene: TRBJ2-7

CDR3nt: TGTGCCAGCAGTCTACTAGCAGGGTCGGGGAACACTGAAGCTTTCTTT
CDR3aa: CASSLLAGSGNTEAFF
abundance: NA
d_gene: NA
v_gene: TRBV27
j_gene: TRBJ1-1

CDR3nt: TGTGCCAGCAGTGAAAGAGGGAATATTGTGAAGCCCCAGCATTTT
CDR3aa: CASSERGNIVKPQHF
abundance: NA
d_gene: NA
v_gene: TRBV2
j_gene: TRBJ1-5

CDR3nt: TGTGCCAGCAGCTTACTTGGGGGGGCCCAAGAGACCCAGTACTTC
CDR3aa: CASSLLGGAQETQYF
abundance: few
d_gene: NA
v_gene: TRBV7-3
j_gene: TRBJ2-5

CDR3nt: TGCAGTGCTAGCCGGGACAGGCACTACGAGCAGTACTTC
CDR3aa: CSASRDRHYEQYF
abundance: NA
d_gene: TRBD1
v_gene: TRBV20-1
j_gene: TRBJ2-7

CDR3nt: TGCAGCGTTGGACAGAAGGAATACACCTTC
CDR3aa: CSVGQKEYTF
abundance: few
d_gene: NA
v_gene: TRBV29-1
j_gene: TRBJ1-2

CDR3nt: TGTGCCAGCAGCTTCGGGACTAGCGGGGGTGGATTCGTTACCGGGGAGCTGTTTTTT
CDR3aa: CASSFGTSGGGFVTGELFF
abundance: NA
d_gene: TRBD2
v_gene: TRBV11-2
j_gene: TRBJ2-2

CDR3nt: TGTGCCATCAGTGATCGGTTGACAGCCAATGAGCAGTTCTTC
CDR3aa: CAISDRLTANEQFF
abundance: few
d_gene: NA
v_gene: TRBV10-3
j_gene: TRBJ2-1

CDR3nt: TGTGCCAGCAGTTTAGTGTCCCTGACTAGCGGGGGGGCAAAAGATACGCAGTATTTT
CDR3aa: CASSLVSLTSGGAKDTQYF
abundance: NA
d_gene: TRBD2
v_gene: TRBV27
j_gene: TRBJ2-3

CDR3nt: TGTGCCAGCAGCTTATTACGGAACTCCCGAGGGGAGACCCAGTACTTC
CDR3aa: CASSLLRNSRGETQYF
abundance: many
d_gene: NA
v_gene: TRBV7-9
j_gene: TRBJ2-5

CDR3nt: TGCGCCAGCAGCCAACTATCTTCTTCACACCGGGAGCTGTTTTTT
CDR3aa: CASSQLSSSHRELFF
abundance: NA
d_gene: NA
v_gene: TRBV4-1
j_gene: TRBJ2-2

CDR3nt: TGTGCCAGCAGCTTGGGGGAGGGCGATGAGCAGTTCTTC
CDR3aa: CASSLGEGDEQFF
abundance: NA
d_gene: TRBD2
v_gene: TRBV7-2
j_gene: TRBJ2-1

CDR3nt: TGTGCCAGCAGCTTCCGGGGTTCAGATACGCAGTATTTT
CDR3aa: CASSFRGSDTQYF
abundance: NA
d_gene: NA
v_gene: TRBV5-6
j_gene: TRBJ2-3

CDR3nt: TGCAGCGTTCCCGGTTGGGGGACAGGGACCAATGAGCAGTTCTTC
CDR3aa: CSVPGWGTGTNEQFF
abundance: NA
d_gene: TRBD1
v_gene: TRBV29-1
j_gene: TRBJ2-1

CDR3nt: TGCGCCAGCAGCCAAGAAGTTGGACTAGCGAGCGACAATGAGCAGTTCTTC
CDR3aa: CASSQEVGLASDNEQFF
abundance: NA
d_gene: TRBD2
v_gene: TRBV4-1
j_gene: TRBJ2-1

CDR3nt: TGTGCCAGCAGTTTATATACAGGGTCCGGACCCTACGAGCAGTACTTC
CDR3aa: CASSLYTGSGPYEQYF
abundance: NA
d_gene: NA
v_gene: TRBV28
j_gene: TRBJ2-7

CDR3nt: TGTGCCAGCAGCCCAACCCGTCGGTCGGGTTCACCCCTCCACTTT
CDR3aa: CASSPTRRSGSPLHF
abundance: NA
d_gene: NA
v_gene: TRBV7-2
j_gene: TRBJ1-6

CDR3nt: TGTGCCAGCAGTTACCGACAGTCGAACACCGGGGAGCTGTTTTTT
CDR3aa: CASSYRQSNTGELFF
abundance: NA
d_gene: NA
v_gene: TRBV6-5
j_gene: TRBJ2-2

CDR3nt: TGTGCCAGCAGTTATGGCGGTCTGTCTTATGAGCAGTTCTTC
CDR3aa: CASSYGGLSYEQFF
abundance: NA
d_gene: NA
v_gene: TRBV6-5
j_gene: TRBJ2-1

CDR3nt: TGTGCCAGCACCGTTCAGGCTAACTATGGCTACACCTTC
CDR3aa: CASTVQANYGYTF
abundance: few
d_gene: NA
v_gene: TRBV7-2
j_gene: TRBJ1-2

CDR3nt: TGTGCCAGCAGGTCAGCGGAGAGCACAGATACGCAGTATTTT
CDR3aa: CASRSAESTDTQYF
abundance: NA
d_gene: NA
v_gene: TRBV12-3/TRBV12-4
j_gene: TRBJ2-3

CDR3nt: TGTGCCAGCAGCAGGTGTCAGGATACGCAGTATTTT
CDR3aa: CASSRCQDTQYF
abundance: NA
d_gene: NA
v_gene: TRBV21-1
j_gene: TRBJ2-3

CDR3nt: TGTGCCAGCAGTGAATTGCTCAAGGGCACCTTACAAGAGACCCAGTACTTC
CDR3aa: CASSELLKGTLQETQYF
abundance: many
d_gene: NA
v_gene: TRBV25-1
j_gene: TRBJ2-5

CDR3nt: TGTGCCAGCAGTGTCTCTCAGGGGATGGGATCTAGCACAGATACGCAGTATTTT
CDR3aa: CASSVSQGMGSSTDTQYF
abundance: few
d_gene: NA
v_gene: TRBV28
j_gene: TRBJ2-3